These T cell receptor beta chains were read from a single sample in a study of blood T cell repertoires in COVID-19. Produced via immunoSEQ multiplex PCR; TCRdb's table is partial and in-frame only. The table shows 90,000 to 130,000 clones, with around nine tenths occurring only once. The sequenced material came from peripheral blood. The receptors stem from a woman aged 45-59 years with acute or convalescent COVID-19. CDR3s include the opening cysteine and the closing phenylalanine or tryptophan. D genes are given only for firm matches. Size is omitted from some rows. Given values are once, few, many or a class for expanded clones.

clone_size	j_call	v_call	d_call	cdr3_nt	cdr3_aa
.	TRBJ2-5	TRBV28	.	TGTGCCTCCAAAATGTCGGGGTCAGAGACCCAGTACTTC	CASKMSGSETQYF
.	TRBJ1-1	TRBV28	TRBD1	TGTGCCAGCAGCCCCCAGACAGGGCAGAACACTGAAGCTTTCTTT	CASSPQTGQNTEAFF
once	TRBJ2-3	TRBV27	.	TGTGCCAGCAGTATTTCAGGGACAGATACGCAGTATTTT	CASSISGTDTQYF
once	TRBJ2-2	TRBV10-1	.	TGCGCCAGCGCCGAGCGAACAGGGAAGGACACCGGGGAGCTGTTTTTT	CASAERTGKDTGELFF
.	TRBJ1-1	TRBV9	.	TGTGCCAGCAGCGTAGCCCCAGGGAACACTGAAGCTTTCTTT	CASSVAPGNTEAFF
.	TRBJ2-1	TRBV29-1	TRBD2	TGCAGCGCGACTAGCGGGAGGGGGACTAATGAGCAGTTCTTC	CSATSGRGTNEQFF
.	TRBJ1-5	TRBV12-5	TRBD1	TGTGCTAGTGGTTTGGCTCCGGGACAGGGGGTCCATCAGCCCCAGCATTTT	CASGLAPGQGVHQPQHF
.	TRBJ1-5	TRBV29-1	TRBD1	TGCAGCGTGGGGACAGGGGTGGGCAATCAGCCCCAGCATTTT	CSVGTGVGNQPQHF
.	TRBJ2-1	TRBV4-2	TRBD2	TGTGCCAGCAGCTATAACGGTATAGCGGGAGCCTGGAATGAGCAGTTCTTC	CASSYNGIAGAWNEQFF
.	TRBJ1-2	TRBV6-6	.	TGTGCCATAGGTGGTAGAGGGGGAAGCCACTATGGCTACACCTTC	CAIGGRGGSHYGYTF
.	TRBJ2-5	TRBV5-1	TRBD1	TGCGCCAGCAGCGGTGGCGGGACAGGGGGACCAGGGGGTCCGACCCAGTACTTC	CASSGGGTGGPGGPTQYF
few	TRBJ1-2	TRBV19	TRBD1	TGTGCCAGTAGGGCCCCGACAGGGACGGCTAACTATGGCTACACCTTC	CASRAPTGTANYGYTF
.	TRBJ2-1	TRBV6-5	.	TGTGCCAGCAGTTTTTCTAGGTACAATGAGCAGTTCTTC	CASSFSRYNEQFF
.	TRBJ2-7	TRBV5-1	TRBD2	TGCGCCAGCAGCTTGGCGCTAGCGGAAGTCTACGAGCAGTACTTC	CASSLALAEVYEQYF
once	TRBJ2-1	TRBV24-1	TRBD2	TGTGCCACCAGTGATTTCGGGGGGTCTTCCTACAATGAGCAGTTCTTC	CATSDFGGSSYNEQFF
.	TRBJ2-5	TRBV5-6	.	TGTGCCAGCAGCAGGGGCTATAAGTCGGAGACCCAGTACTTC	CASSRGYKSETQYF
once	TRBJ2-1	TRBV7-9	TRBD2	TGTGCCAGCAGTTCTAGCGGGAGCAGAAATTTCTTC	CASSSSGSRNFF
.	TRBJ2-7	TRBV2	.	TGTGCCAGCAGGGCAAGCTCCTACGAGCAGTACTTC	CASRASSYEQYF
.	TRBJ2-1	TRBV29-1	.	TGCAGCGTTGAAGTGGATGGCGGGTTCTACAATGAGCAGTTCTTC	CSVEVDGGFYNEQFF
.	TRBJ2-3	TRBV28	.	TGTGCCAGCAGGGGGACCGCCTCAGGGGGCACAGATACGCAGTATTTT	CASRGTASGGTDTQYF
.	TRBJ2-3	TRBV5-4	TRBD2	TGTGCCAGCAGCCGAGGGACTAGCGGACACACAGATACGCAGTATTTT	CASSRGTSGHTDTQYF
.	TRBJ1-1	TRBV12-3/TRBV12-4	TRBD1	TGTGCCAGCAGTTCCGGGACAGTCCGCGCTTTCTTT	CASSSGTVRAFF
once	TRBJ1-4	TRBV5-1	.	TGCGCCAGCAGCCCGGGAGAGGACCGCCGGGAACTGTTTTTT	CASSPGEDRRELFF
once	TRBJ2-5	TRBV30	.	TGTGCCTGGAGTGGACAGTTTATGGAAGAGACCCAGTACTTC	CAWSGQFMEETQYF
.	TRBJ2-7	TRBV9	.	TGTGCCAGCAGCCCCCACCCGGGAGCCAGTCCCGACGAGCAGTACTTC	CASSPHPGASPDEQYF
.	TRBJ2-5	TRBV28	TRBD1	TGTGCCAGCACCACCGGGACAGGGTTCTTGGAGACCCAGTACTTC	CASTTGTGFLETQYF
.	TRBJ1-1	TRBV19	.	TGTGCCAGTAGGAACAGGGCGAACACTGAAGCTTTCTTT	CASRNRANTEAFF
.	TRBJ1-2	TRBV7-2	TRBD1	TGTGCCAGCAGCCACCCGGGACAGGGCAGAGGCTACACCTTC	CASSHPGQGRGYTF
.	TRBJ2-3	TRBV6-4	.	TGTGCCAGCAGTGGGAAGGGGCGCGAATCAGATACGCAGTATTTT	CASSGKGRESDTQYF
once	TRBJ2-1	TRBV20-1	TRBD2	TGCAGTGCCAGCGGGAACAATGAGCAGTTCTTC	CSASGNNEQFF
.	TRBJ1-2	TRBV3-1/TRBV3-2	TRBD1	TGTGCCAGCAGCCAAAGAGGACAGGGGTTCTATGGCTACACCTTC	CASSQRGQGFYGYTF
.	TRBJ2-7	TRBV7-2	.	TGTGCCAGCAGCTTACGAGGTCCCTTCTACGAGCAGTACTTC	CASSLRGPFYEQYF
.	TRBJ1-2	TRBV6-5	.	TGTGCCAGCAGTTACTCTCGGGAGGATTATGGCTACACCTTC	CASSYSREDYGYTF
.	TRBJ2-1	TRBV28	TRBD2	TGTGCCAGCAGGAGACTAGCGGGACTTACGGATGAGCAGTTCTTC	CASRRLAGLTDEQFF
.	TRBJ2-7	TRBV6-5	.	TGTGCCAGCAGTTCGAATATCAGGGTGTACGAGCAGTACTTC	CASSSNIRVYEQYF
.	TRBJ2-1	TRBV10-3	.	TGTGCCATCAGAGAACAGGGTGGCTCCTACAATGAGCAGTTCTTC	CAIREQGGSYNEQFF
.	TRBJ2-5	TRBV2	TRBD2	TGTGCCAGCAGTGTAACTAGCGAAGGGACCCAGTACTTC	CASSVTSEGTQYF
.	TRBJ2-3	TRBV5-6	TRBD1	TGTGCCAGCAGCCCCGGGACAGTGCCCACAGATACGCAGTATTTT	CASSPGTVPTDTQYF
once	TRBJ2-5	TRBV7-9	.	TGTGCCAGCAGCCCAGGGGGGCTTGAGACCCAGTACTTC	CASSPGGLETQYF
.	TRBJ2-4	TRBV5-1	.	TGCGCCAGCAGCTTGGTGGCAGGGAAGAACATTCAGTACTTC	CASSLVAGKNIQYF
.	TRBJ2-5	TRBV5-1	.	TGCGCCAGCAGCCAGGGGGGTGAGGCCCAGTACTTC	CASSQGGEAQYF
.	TRBJ2-1	TRBV5-4	.	TGTGCCAGCAGCTCCCCTAAAACGTCCTACAATGAGCAGTTCTTC	CASSSPKTSYNEQFF
.	TRBJ1-2	TRBV10-3	.	TGTGCCATCAGTGAACGGGGGTATGGCTACACCTTC	CAISERGYGYTF
.	TRBJ2-7	TRBV20-1	TRBD2	TGCAGTGCTAGTAAGCGGGAGGCCACCTACGAGCAGTACTTC	CSASKREATYEQYF
once	TRBJ2-1	TRBV11-3	TRBD2	TGTGCCAGCAGCCCTAGCGGGACCCCTGAGAATGAGCAGTTCTTC	CASSPSGTPENEQFF
.	TRBJ1-2	TRBV6-5	TRBD1	TGTGCCAGCAGTTCAGGGGGCGCGAACTATGGCTACACCTTC	CASSSGGANYGYTF
.	TRBJ1-4	TRBV7-2	TRBD1	TGTGCCAGCAGCTACCTAGACAGGGGGCGCGCGGCTAATGAAAAACTGTTTTTT	CASSYLDRGRAANEKLFF
.	TRBJ2-3	TRBV25-1	.	TGTGCCAGCAGTGACTCGTGGGGGCGGAGCACAGATACGCAGTATTTT	CASSDSWGRSTDTQYF
.	TRBJ1-4	TRBV11-2	.	TGTGCCAGCAGCTTAGCAGGGATGGGGGAAAAACTGTTTTTT	CASSLAGMGEKLFF
.	TRBJ2-2	TRBV19	TRBD2	TGTGCCAGTTCTCTAGCGGGAGGAGAGACCGGGGAGCTGTTTTTT	CASSLAGGETGELFF
.	TRBJ1-6	TRBV3-1/TRBV3-2	TRBD1	TGTGCCACCTCTGAGGACAGGGGGGATTATTCACCCCTCCACTTT	CATSEDRGDYSPLHF
few	TRBJ2-7	TRBV28	.	TGTGCCAGCAGTACAGGTCCTTTATACGAGCAGTACTTC	CASSTGPLYEQYF
.	TRBJ1-1	TRBV28	.	TGTGCCAGCTCCTCTGGGGGGTCGAACACTGAAGCTTTCTTT	CASSSGGSNTEAFF
.	TRBJ1-1	TRBV19	.	TGTGCCAGTAGTAGCAGACAGAACACTGAAGCTTTCTTT	CASSSRQNTEAFF
.	TRBJ1-2	TRBV7-9	.	TGTGCCAGCAGCCGGGAGGGGGACTATGGCTACACCTTC	CASSREGDYGYTF